Below, 27 T cell receptor beta chains from the same sample are listed, as sequenced in a study of graft-versus-host responses after intestinal transplantation. Profiled with immunoSEQ multiplex PCR; TCRdb holds only in-frame clones, not every one. The table includes tens of thousands of clones, more than 80% detected once. Their antigens are not known. The sequencing here drew on unstimulated CD8+ T cells sorted from spleen or lymph node cells, taken before intestinal transplant. These receptors were taken from a human donor who received an intestinal transplant.

The chain couples TRBV4-1 to TRBJ1-1; D is unclear. This CDR3 comprises 13 residues. The germline V gene encodes CDR1 MGHRA and CDR2 YSYEKL. V dropped 1 base and J dropped 1 base, with 4 bases sitting between them. CDR3 in amino acids: CASSQVQNTEAFF. CDR3 bases: TGCGCCAGCAGCCAAGTTCAGAACACTGAAGCTTTCTTT.

The chain has TRBV7-9 and TRBJ1-1; D gene unclear. The CDR3 is 15 amino acids. The V gene lost 1 base and the J gene lost 0 bases, with 9 bases spanning the gap. Germline-derived CDR1 and CDR2 are SEHNR and FQNEAQ (reference sequence). In DNA, the CDR3 is TGTGCCAGCAGCTTAGGGCTGAACATGAACACTGAAGCTTTCTTT. Protein sequence: CASSLGLNMNTEAFF.

This clone was recorded once. This chain joins TRBV6-5 and TRBJ2-7; perhaps TRBD1 as D (6 bases). Looked up from germline, CDR1 is MNHEY and CDR2 is SVGAGI. Between the trimmed V and J ends, which lost 5 bases and 1 base, there was a span of 12 bases. CDR3 length: 14 amino acids. The CDR3 is CASSQPDSSYEQYF. In DNA, the CDR3 is TGTGCCAGCAGTCAACCGGACAGTTCCTACGAGCAGTACTTC.

V is TRBV4-1 and J is TRBJ2-3; D may be TRBD2 (5 bases). This CDR3 has 18 residues. The V gene lost 0 bases and the J gene lost 2 bases, with 18 bases spanning the gap. Looked up from germline, CDR1 is MGHRA and CDR2 is YSYEKL. CDR3 in DNA: TGCGCCAGCAGCCAAGAGGGGTTGTGGCAGGACTTCACAGATACGCAGTATTTT. Translating it yields CASSQEGLWQDFTDTQYF.

The chain links TRBV5-1 to TRBJ1-1, with TRBD1 as a possible D gene (6 bases). V was shortened by 4 bases and J by 4 bases, with 17 bases between the two germline ends. The CDR3 has 15 amino acids. Germline CDR1 reads SGHRS; CDR2 reads YFSETQ. CDR3 bases: TGCGCCAGCAGCCTGGTTTTAGGGGGACCCACTGAAGCTTTCTTT. Amino acid sequence: CASSLVLGGPTEAFF. The full variable domain, rest sourced from reference TRBV5-1 and TRBJ1-1, is KAGVTQTPRYLIKTRGQQVTLSCSPISGHRSVSWYQQTPGQGLQFLFEYFSETQRNKGNFPGRFSGRQFSNSRSEMNVSTLELGDSALYLCASSLVLGGPTEAFFGQGTRLTVV.

The V gene is TRBV29-1, the J gene TRBJ2-7, with D possibly TRBD2 on 7 matching bases. This CDR3 has 13 residues. Trimming removed 7 bases from V and 2 bases from J, with 15 bases in between. CDR1 SQVTM and CDR2 ANQGSEA come from the germline V gene. In DNA form, the CDR3 reads TGCAGCGCCCGGGGAGGGGGGACCTACGAGCAGTACTTC. Translation gives CSARGGGTYEQYF.

The rearrangement links TRBV5-4 to TRBJ2-7, with D possibly being TRBD2 (5 bases). Germline V gives CDR1 SGHNT, CDR2 YYREEE (reference sequence). The CDR3 length is 13 residues. Trimming took 2 bases from V and 0 from J, leaving 6 bases between them. The CDR3 protein is CASSFGVSYEQYF. CDR3 nucleotide sequence: TGTGCCAGCAGCTTCGGGGTCTCCTACGAGCAGTACTTC. The variable domain in full, with the rest retrieved from reference TRBV5-4 and TRBJ2-7, is ETGVTQSPTHLIKTRGQQVTLRCSSQSGHNTVSWYQQALGQGPQFIFQYYREEENGRGNFPPRFSGLQFPNYSSELNVNALELDDSALYLCASSFGVSYEQYFGPGTRLTVT.

The chain joins TRBV6-1 to TRBJ2-3, with D possibly being TRBD1 (5 bases). Germline V gives CDR1 MNHNS, CDR2 SASEGT. The CDR3 contains 16 residues. Trimming removed 1 base from V and 0 bases from J, with 11 bases in between. CDR3: CASSEVRGPSTDTQYF. CDR3 DNA: TGTGCCAGCAGTGAAGTAAGGGGTCCGAGCACAGATACGCAGTATTTT.

The chain couples TRBV10-3 to TRBJ2-7; D possibly corresponds to TRBD1 (6 bases). The V and J ends lost 3 bases and 0 bases respectively, with 9 bases between them. The CDR3 length is 14 residues. In germline, CDR1 is ENHRY, CDR2 SYGVKD. DNA of the CDR3: TGTGCCATCAGTGAACAGGGCAGCTCCTACGAGCAGTACTTC. It yields the protein CAISEQGSSYEQYF.

The chain uses TRBV6-5 and TRBJ2-7, with 8 bases that match TRBD1. This CDR3 has 14 residues. Looked up from germline, CDR1 is MNHEY and CDR2 is SVGAGI. The junction had 5 bases not matched to a gene; V was cut back by 6 bases and J by 1 base. For the CDR3, the DNA is TGTGCCAGCAGCCCCCGACAGGGGTCCTACGAGCAGTACTTC. Its protein product is CASSPRQGSYEQYF.

The chain joins TRBV4-1 to TRBJ1-6; D is possibly TRBD1 (6 bases). Trimming left V 2 bases short and J 10 bases short, with 21 bases between. The CDR3 is 17 amino acids. Germline loops: CDR1 MGHRA, CDR2 YSYEKL. The CDR3 bases are TGCGCCAGCAGCCAATCCCCTTGGGCAGGGGAAGGGTCACCCCTCCACTTT. Its protein product is CASSQSPWAGEGSPLHF.

The chain carries TRBV20-1 and TRBJ2-1; D gene ambiguous. The CDR3 is made up of 11 amino acids. Between the trimmed V and J ends, which lost 7 bases and 2 bases, there was a span of 6 bases. Per the germline V gene, CDR1 is DFQATT and CDR2 is SNEGSKA (reference sequence). The CDR3, as DNA: TGCAGTGAACGGGCCTACAATGAGCAGTTCTTC. Its protein product is CSERAYNEQFF.

V gene TRBV4-1 combines with J gene TRBJ2-7; 8 bases are a match to TRBD2. V gave up 3 bases and J gave up 4 bases; unmatched junction bases: 8. Germline loops: CDR1 MGHRA, CDR2 YSYEKL. The CDR3 length is 15 residues. The CDR3 DNA reads as TGCGCCAGCAGCCACTCCCCGGGACTAGGATACGAGCAGTACTTC. This sequence encodes CASSHSPGLGYEQYF.

This chain uses TRBV7-3 with TRBJ2-2, with no clear D. The V end was cut by 2 bases, the J end by 6 bases, with 4 bases between. Germline CDR1 SGHTA, CDR2 FQGTGA. This CDR3 spans 12 amino acids. CDR3 bases: TGTGCCAGCAGCTTAGGGCCCGGGGAGCTGTTTTTT. Residues: CASSLGPGELFF.

Only one count was recorded for this clone. V and J are TRBV27 and TRBJ1-2; 7 bases fit TRBD1. This CDR3 is built from 13 residues. Germline trimming cut 6 bases from V and 3 bases from J; bases unmatched to any gene: 4. Germline V gene sequence: CDR1 MNHEY, CDR2 SMNVEV (reference sequence). CDR3 DNA sequence: TGTGCCAGCAGCGAAACAGGGGACTATGGCTACACCTTC. Translation gives CASSETGDYGYTF.

The genes are TRBV27 and TRBJ1-1, with a tentative D call TRBD1 (6 bases). Trimming removed 0 bases at V and 0 bases at J, with 11 bases between. This CDR3 has 16 amino acids. CDR1 is MNHEY, CDR2 SMNVEV, per germline (reference sequence). The CDR3, as DNA: TGTGCCAGCAGTTTATCAGTAGGACAGCTGAACACTGAAGCTTTCTTT. Its protein is CASSLSVGQLNTEAFF.

The chain uses TRBV7-6 and TRBJ2-2; a possible D gene is TRBD2 (5 bases). Germline V gene sequence: CDR1 SGHVS, CDR2 FNYEAQ. The germline V and J ends were trimmed by 5 bases and 6 bases, with 13 bases remaining between them. This CDR3 contains 14 residues. CDR3 DNA: TGTGCCAGCAGCGCCATCACTAGTCCCGGGGAGCTGTTTTTT. This gives the protein CASSAITSPGELFF.

The J gene is TRBJ2-3, the V gene TRBV4-2; 8 positions match TRBD1. The germline CDR1 and CDR2 sequences are LGHNA and YNFKEQ. The CDR3 extends over 15 amino acids. The V and J ends lost 0 bases and 4 bases, in that order; junction bases with no gene match: 3. Here the CDR3 reads CASSQDPGGADTQYF. In DNA form, the CDR3 reads TGTGCCAGCAGCCAAGATCCAGGGGGCGCAGATACGCAGTATTTT.

This clone was seen a handful of times. The chain has TRBV19 and TRBJ1-5; the match to TRBD1 covers 7 bases. Germline CDR1 and CDR2: LNHDA and SQIVND (reference sequence). The length of the CDR3 is 15 residues. J was trimmed by 0 bases and V by 6 bases; bases with no gene match: 5. The CDR3 here is CASSTRGNSNQPQHF. Here the CDR3 DNA reads TGTGCCAGTAGCACCAGGGGGAATAGCAATCAGCCCCAGCATTTT.

The rearrangement links TRBV18 to TRBJ2-3; no clear D gene. Trimming removed 6 bases at V and 5 bases at J, with 21 bases between. CDR3 length: 16 amino acids. Looked up from germline, CDR1 is KGHSH and CDR2 is LQKENI. CDR3 region: CASSRRSLLSQDTQYF. The CDR3 bases are TGTGCCAGCTCGCGTCGAAGTCTGCTATCTCAAGATACGCAGTATTTT.

V is TRBV6-6 and J is TRBJ1-2; D gene uncertain. The V and J ends lost 2 bases and 0 bases respectively, with 10 bases between them. The CDR3 consists of 15 residues. Looked up from germline, CDR1 is MNHNY and CDR2 is SVGAGI (reference sequence). The CDR3 region is CASSYGGRTNYGYTF. The CDR3 region has the DNA TGTGCCAGCAGTTACGGCGGGAGAACTAACTATGGCTACACCTTC.

The J gene is TRBJ2-7, the V gene TRBV6-1; a weak D match, TRBD1 (7 bases). V was clipped by 1 base and J by 6 bases, with 25 bases between them. The CDR3 has 18 amino acids. The germline CDR1 and CDR2 sequences are MNHNS and SASEGT. CDR3 loop: CASSEGREKTGNEGEQYF. CDR3 DNA: TGTGCCAGCAGTGAAGGCCGGGAGAAGACAGGGAATGAGGGCGAGCAGTACTTC.

The rearrangement uses TRBV10-3 and TRBJ1-6; TRBD1 is a possible D gene (6 bases). Germline V gene data show CDR1 as ENHRY and CDR2 as SYGVKD. Trimming shortened V by 10 bases and J by 8 bases, and 27 bases separated the two germline ends. CDR3 length equals 17 residues. As DNA, the CDR3 is TGTGCCACGAAGACAGGCGGCAGAGCAGGGTCCCATTCACCCCTCCACTTT. Its protein is CATKTGGRAGSHSPLHF.

This sequence joins TRBV5-6 and TRBJ1-1; D may be TRBD1 (5 bases). Germline lookup yields CDR1 SGHDT and CDR2 YYEEEE. This CDR3 is built from 14 residues. Trimming took off 0 bases at V and 2 bases at J, with 8 bases between the two ends. DNA of the CDR3: TGTGCCAGCAGCTTGGAGGGGTTCAACACTGAAGCTTTCTTT. It is translated as CASSLEGFNTEAFF.

The chain combines TRBV27 with TRBJ2-7; D call uncertain. This CDR3 comprises 12 residues. The V end was cut by 5 bases, the J end by 5 bases, with 10 bases between. Germline V lookup: CDR1 MNHEY, CDR2 SMNVEV (reference sequence). The CDR3 is CASSPTPNEQYF. CDR3 sequence (DNA): TGTGCCAGCAGTCCTACCCCAAACGAGCAGTACTTC.

The V and J genes are TRBV27 and TRBJ1-5; D remains ambiguous. The CDR3 totals 14 residues. CDR1 is MNHEY and CDR2 is SMNVEV in the germline V gene (reference sequence). V lost 8 bases, J lost 2 bases, and 13 bases lay in between. In nucleotides, the CDR3 is TGTGCCAGCCGGGCGGGGTTGGGCAATCAGCCCCAGCATTTT. Its protein is CASRAGLGNQPQHF.

This chain joins TRBV4-2 and TRBJ2-7; 10 positions agree with TRBD2. The germline V gene encodes CDR1 LGHNA and CDR2 YNFKEQ. This CDR3 spans 15 amino acids. After removal of 4 bases from V and 0 bases from J, the junction contained 3 bases not matched to a gene. The CDR3 region has the DNA TGTGCCAGCAGCCGCCGGACTAGCGGCTCCTACGAGCAGTACTTC. As protein: CASSRRTSGSYEQYF.